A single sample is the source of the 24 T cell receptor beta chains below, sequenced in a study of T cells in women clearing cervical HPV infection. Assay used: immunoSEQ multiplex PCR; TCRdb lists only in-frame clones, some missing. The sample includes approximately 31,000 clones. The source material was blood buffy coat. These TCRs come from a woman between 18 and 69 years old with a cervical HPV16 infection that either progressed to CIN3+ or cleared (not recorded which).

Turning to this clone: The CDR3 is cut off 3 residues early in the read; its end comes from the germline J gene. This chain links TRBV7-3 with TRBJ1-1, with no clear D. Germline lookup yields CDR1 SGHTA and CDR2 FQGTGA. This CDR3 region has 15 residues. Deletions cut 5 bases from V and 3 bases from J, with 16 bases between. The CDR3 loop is CASSPTPGLDTEAFF. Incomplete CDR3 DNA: TGTGCCAGCAGCCCGACACCGGGGTTGGACACTGAA.

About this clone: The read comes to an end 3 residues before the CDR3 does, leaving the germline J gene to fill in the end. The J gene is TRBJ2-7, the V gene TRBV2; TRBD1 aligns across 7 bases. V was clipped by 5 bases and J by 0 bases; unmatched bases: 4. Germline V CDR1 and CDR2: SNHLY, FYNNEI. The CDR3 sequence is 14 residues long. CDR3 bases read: TGTGCCAGCAGTCAGACAGGGAGCTCCTACGAG. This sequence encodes CASSQTGSSYE. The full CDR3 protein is CASSQTGSSYEQYF.

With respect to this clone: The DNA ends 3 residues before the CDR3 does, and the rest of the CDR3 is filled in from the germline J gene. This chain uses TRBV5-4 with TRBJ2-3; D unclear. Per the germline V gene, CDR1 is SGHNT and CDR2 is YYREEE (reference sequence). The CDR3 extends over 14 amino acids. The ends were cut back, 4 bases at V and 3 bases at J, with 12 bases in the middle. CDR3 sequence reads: CASSGRVRTDTQYF. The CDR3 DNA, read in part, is TGTGCCAGCAGCGGTAGGGTTCGGACAGATACG.

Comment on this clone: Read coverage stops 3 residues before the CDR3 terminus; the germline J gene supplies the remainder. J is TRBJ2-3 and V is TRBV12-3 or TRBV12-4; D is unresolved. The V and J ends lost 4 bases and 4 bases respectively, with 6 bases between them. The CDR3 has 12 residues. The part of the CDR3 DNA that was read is TGTGCCAGCAGTTCGGTTGCAGATACG. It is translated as CASSSVADT. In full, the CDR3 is CASSSVADTQYF.

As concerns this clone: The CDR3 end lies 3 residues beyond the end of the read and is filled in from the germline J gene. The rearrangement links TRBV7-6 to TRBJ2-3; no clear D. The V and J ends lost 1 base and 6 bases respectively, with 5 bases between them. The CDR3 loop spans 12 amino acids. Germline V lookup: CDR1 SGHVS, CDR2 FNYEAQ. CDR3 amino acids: CASSLDRDTQYF. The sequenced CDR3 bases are TGTGCCAGCAGCTTAGACCGGGATACG.

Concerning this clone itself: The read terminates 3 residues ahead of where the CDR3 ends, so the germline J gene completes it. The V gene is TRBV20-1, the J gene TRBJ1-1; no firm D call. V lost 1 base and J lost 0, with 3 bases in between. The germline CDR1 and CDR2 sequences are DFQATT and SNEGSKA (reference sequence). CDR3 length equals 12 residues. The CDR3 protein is CSARVMNTEAFF. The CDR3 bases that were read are TGCAGTGCTAGAGTAATGAACACTGAA.

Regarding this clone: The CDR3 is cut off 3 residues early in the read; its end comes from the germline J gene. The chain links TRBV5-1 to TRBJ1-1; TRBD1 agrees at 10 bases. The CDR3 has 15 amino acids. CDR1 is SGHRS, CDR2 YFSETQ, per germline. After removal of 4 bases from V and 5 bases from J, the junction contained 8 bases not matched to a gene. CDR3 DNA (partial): TGCGCCAGCAGCCACCGCCCGGACAGGGGGACTGAA. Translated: CASSHRPDRGTE. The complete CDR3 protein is CASSHRPDRGTEAFF.

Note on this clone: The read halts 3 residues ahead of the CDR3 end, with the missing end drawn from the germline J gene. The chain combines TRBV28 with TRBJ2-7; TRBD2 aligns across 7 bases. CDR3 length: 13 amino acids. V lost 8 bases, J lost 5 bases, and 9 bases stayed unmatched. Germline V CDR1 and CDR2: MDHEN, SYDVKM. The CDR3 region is CASGGRKPHEQYF. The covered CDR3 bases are TGTGCCAGCGGCGGGAGAAAACCCCACGAG. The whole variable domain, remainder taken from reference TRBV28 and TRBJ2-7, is DVKVTQSSRYLVKRTGEKVFLECVQDMDHENMFWYRQDPGLGLRLIYFSYDVKMKEKGDIPEGYSVSREKKERFSLILESASTNQTSMYLCASGGRKPHEQYFGPGTRLTVT.

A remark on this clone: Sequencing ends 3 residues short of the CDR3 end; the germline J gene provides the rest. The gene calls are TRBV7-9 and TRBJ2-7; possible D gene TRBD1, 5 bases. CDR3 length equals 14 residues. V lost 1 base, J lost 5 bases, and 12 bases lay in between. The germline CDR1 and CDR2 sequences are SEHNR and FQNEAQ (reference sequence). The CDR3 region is CASSLGRVVDEQYF. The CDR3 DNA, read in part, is TGTGCCAGCAGCTTAGGCAGGGTTGTGGACGAG.

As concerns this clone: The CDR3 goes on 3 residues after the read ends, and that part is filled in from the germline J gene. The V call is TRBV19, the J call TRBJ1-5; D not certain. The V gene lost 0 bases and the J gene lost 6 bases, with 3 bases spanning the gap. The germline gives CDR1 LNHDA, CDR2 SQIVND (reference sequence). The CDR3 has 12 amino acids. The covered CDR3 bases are TGTGCCAGTAGTATAGACGGTCAGCCC. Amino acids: CASSIDGQP. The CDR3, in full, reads CASSIDGQPQHF. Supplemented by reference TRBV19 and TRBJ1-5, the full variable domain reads DGGITQSPKYLFRKEGQNVTLSCEQNLNHDAMYWYRQDPGQGLRLIYYSQIVNDFQKGDIAEGYSVSREKKESFPLTVTSAQKNPTAFYLCASSIDGQPQHFGDGTRLSIL.

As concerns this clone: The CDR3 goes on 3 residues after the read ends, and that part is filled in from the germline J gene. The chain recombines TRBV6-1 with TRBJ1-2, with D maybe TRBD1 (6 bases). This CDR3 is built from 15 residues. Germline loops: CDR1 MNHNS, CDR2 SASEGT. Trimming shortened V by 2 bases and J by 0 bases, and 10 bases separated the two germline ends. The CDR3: CASSERTASNYGYTF. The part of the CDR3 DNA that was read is TGTGCCAGCAGTGAACGGACAGCTTCTAACTATGGC.

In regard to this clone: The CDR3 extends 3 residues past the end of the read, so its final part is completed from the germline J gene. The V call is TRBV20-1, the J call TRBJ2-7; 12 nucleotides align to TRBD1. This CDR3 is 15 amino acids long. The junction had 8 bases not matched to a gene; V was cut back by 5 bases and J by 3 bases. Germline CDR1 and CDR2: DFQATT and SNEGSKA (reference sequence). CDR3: CSARGGQGADYEQYF. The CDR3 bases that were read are TGCAGTGCTCGAGGGGGACAGGGGGCGGACTACGAG.

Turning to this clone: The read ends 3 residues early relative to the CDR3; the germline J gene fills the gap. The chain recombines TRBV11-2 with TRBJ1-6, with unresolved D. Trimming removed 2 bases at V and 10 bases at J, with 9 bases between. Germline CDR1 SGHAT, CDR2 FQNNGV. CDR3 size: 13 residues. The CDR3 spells CASSLHLQSPLHF. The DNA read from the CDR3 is TGTGCCAGCAGCTTACATTTACAATCACCC.

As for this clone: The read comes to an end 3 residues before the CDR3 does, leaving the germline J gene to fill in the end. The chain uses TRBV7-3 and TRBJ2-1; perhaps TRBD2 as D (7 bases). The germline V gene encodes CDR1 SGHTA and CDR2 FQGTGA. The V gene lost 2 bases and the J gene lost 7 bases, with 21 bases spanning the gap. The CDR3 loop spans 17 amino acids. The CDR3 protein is CASSLASRGRGMNEQFF. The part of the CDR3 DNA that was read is TGTGCCAGCAGCTTAGCGTCGCGGGGGCGGGGTATGAATGAG.

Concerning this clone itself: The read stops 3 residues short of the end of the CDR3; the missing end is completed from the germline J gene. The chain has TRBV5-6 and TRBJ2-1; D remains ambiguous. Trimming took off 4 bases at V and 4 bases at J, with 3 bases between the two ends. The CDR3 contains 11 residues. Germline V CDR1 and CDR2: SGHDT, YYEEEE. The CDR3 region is CASSLYNEQFF. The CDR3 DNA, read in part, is TGTGCCAGCAGCCTTTACAATGAG.

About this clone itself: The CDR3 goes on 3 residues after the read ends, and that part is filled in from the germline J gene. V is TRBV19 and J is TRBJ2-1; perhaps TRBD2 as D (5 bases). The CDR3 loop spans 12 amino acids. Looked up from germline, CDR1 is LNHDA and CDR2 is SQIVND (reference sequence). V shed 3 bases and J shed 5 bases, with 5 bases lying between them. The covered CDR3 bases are TGTGCCAGTAGTATCGGGGACAATGAG. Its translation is CASSIGDNE. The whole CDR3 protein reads CASSIGDNEQFF.

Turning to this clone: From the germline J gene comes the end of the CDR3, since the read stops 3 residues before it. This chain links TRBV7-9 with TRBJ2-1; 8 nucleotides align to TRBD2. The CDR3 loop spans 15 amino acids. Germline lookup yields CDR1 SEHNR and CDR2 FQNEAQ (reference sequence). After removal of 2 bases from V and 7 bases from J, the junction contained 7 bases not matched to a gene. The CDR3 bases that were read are TGTGCCAGCAGCTTATGGGCGGGAGGAGGGAATGAG. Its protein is CASSLWAGGGNE. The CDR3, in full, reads CASSLWAGGGNEQFF.

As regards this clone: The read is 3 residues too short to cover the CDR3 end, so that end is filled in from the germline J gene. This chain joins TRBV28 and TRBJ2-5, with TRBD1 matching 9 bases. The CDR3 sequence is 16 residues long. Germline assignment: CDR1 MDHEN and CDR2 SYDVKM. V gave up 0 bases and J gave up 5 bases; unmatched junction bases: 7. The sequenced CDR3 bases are TGTGCCAGCAGTTTATGGGGGACAGGGAAGGTGGAGACC. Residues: CASSLWGTGKVET. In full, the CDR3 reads CASSLWGTGKVETQYF.

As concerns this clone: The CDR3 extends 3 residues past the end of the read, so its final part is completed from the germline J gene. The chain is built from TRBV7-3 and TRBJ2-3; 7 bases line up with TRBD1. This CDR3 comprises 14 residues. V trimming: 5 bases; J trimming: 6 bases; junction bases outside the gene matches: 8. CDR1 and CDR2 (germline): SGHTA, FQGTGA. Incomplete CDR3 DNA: TGTGCCAGCAGCCCCAGGGGGTCAGGGGATACG. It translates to CASSPRGSGDT. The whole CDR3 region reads CASSPRGSGDTQYF. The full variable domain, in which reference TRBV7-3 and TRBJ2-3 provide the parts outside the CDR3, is GAGVSQTPSNKVTEKGKYVELRCDPISGHTALYWYRQSLGQGPEFLIYFQGTGAADDSGLPNDRFFAVRPEGSVSTLKIQRTERGDSAVYLCASSPRGSGDTQYFGPGTRLTVL.

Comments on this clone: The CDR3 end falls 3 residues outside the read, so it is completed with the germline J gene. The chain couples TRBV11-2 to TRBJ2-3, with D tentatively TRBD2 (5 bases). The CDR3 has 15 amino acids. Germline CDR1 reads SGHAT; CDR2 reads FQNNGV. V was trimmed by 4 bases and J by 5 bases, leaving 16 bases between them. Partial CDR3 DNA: TGTGCCAGCAGCTCCCTCCCTTTTAGCGTAGATACG. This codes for CASSSLPFSVDT. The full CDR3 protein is CASSSLPFSVDTQYF.

Here the CDR3 reads CASSLGAGTYNEQFF. CDR3 DNA, as far as it was read: TGCGCCAGCAGCTTGGGGGCAGGGACTTACAATGAG. The chain combines TRBV5-1 with TRBJ2-1, with D perhaps TRBD2 (6 bases). The read ends 3 residues shy of where the CDR3 ends; the end is completed using the germline J gene. In germline, CDR1 is SGHRS, CDR2 YFSETQ. V lost 0 bases and J 4 bases, leaving 11 bases between the germline ends. This CDR3 has 15 amino acids.

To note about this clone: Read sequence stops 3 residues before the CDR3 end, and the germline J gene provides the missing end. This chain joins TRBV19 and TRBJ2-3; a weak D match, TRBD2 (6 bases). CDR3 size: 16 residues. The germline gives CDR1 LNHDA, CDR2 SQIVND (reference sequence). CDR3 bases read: TGTGCCAGTAGTATAGATGGGCAGTGGGGGGAAAAGGCG. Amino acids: CASSIDGQWGEKA. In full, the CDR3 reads CASSIDGQWGEKAQYF.

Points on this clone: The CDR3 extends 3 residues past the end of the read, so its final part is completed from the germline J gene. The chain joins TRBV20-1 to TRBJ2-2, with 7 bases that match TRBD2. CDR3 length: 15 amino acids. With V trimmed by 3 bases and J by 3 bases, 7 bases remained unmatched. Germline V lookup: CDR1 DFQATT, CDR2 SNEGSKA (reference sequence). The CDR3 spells CSARQAGVDTGELFF. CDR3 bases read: TGCAGTGCTAGGCAGGCGGGAGTGGACACCGGGGAG.

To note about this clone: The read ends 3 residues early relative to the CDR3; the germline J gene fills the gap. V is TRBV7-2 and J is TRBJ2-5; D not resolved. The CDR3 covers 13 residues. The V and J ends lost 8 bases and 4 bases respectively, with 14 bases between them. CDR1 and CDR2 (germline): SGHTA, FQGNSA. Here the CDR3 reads CASQEDLLETQYF. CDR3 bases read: TGTGCCAGCCAAGAAGATTTACTAGAGACC.